Presented here are 22 T cell receptor beta chains from one specimen sequenced in a study of shared clonotypes between healthy human individuals. Method: immunoSEQ multiplex PCR; TCRdb's copy keeps in-frame clones and lacks some. The sample has more than 1,200,000 clones, 98% seen once. Sequenced sample: naive CD4+ T cells sorted from blood. As to subset: CD45RA+ positively selected. The source is a man aged 25-45 years in good health.

This chain connects TRBV29-1 to TRBJ1-1; D unresolved. CDR3 length: 12 residues. Germline CDR1 reads SQVTM; CDR2 reads ANQGSEA. V lost 7 bases to trimming and J lost 0 bases, with 9 bases between them. The CDR3, as DNA: TGCAGCGGGCAAGTTCTGAACACTGAAGCTTTCTTT. Translated, it gives CSGQVLNTEAFF.

The rearrangement joins TRBV28 to TRBJ2-7; D tentatively fits TRBD1 or TRBD2 (5 bases each). The ends were cut back, 1 base at V and 2 bases at J, with 15 bases in the middle. The CDR3 consists of 16 residues. CDR1 is MDHEN, CDR2 SYDVKM, per germline. CDR3 nucleotides: TGTGCCAGCAGTTTATACAACCGCTTGGGGGCCTACGAGCAGTACTTC. The encoded protein is CASSLYNRLGAYEQYF. The full variable domain, its missing parts supplied by reference TRBV28 and TRBJ2-7, is DVKVTQSSRYLVKRTGEKVFLECVQDMDHENMFWYRQDPGLGLRLIYFSYDVKMKEKGDIPEGYSVSREKKERFSLILESASTNQTSMYLCASSLYNRLGAYEQYFGPGTRLTVT.

The chain employs TRBV5-5 and TRBJ2-7; TRBD2 might be the D (5 bases). There are 15 residues in the CDR3. Trimming took 4 bases from V and 2 from J, leaving 16 bases between them. Germline V gives CDR1 SGHKS, CDR2 YYEKEE (reference sequence). The CDR3: CASSTGLMDPYEQYF. Written as DNA, the CDR3 is TGTGCCAGCAGCACTGGACTTATGGATCCCTACGAGCAGTACTTC.

The V and J genes are TRBV7-4 and TRBJ1-5, with D hard to call. This CDR3 has 16 residues. V shed 2 bases and J shed 4 bases, with 15 bases lying between them. Per the germline V gene, CDR1 is SGHVT and CDR2 is SQSDAQ. The CDR3 region is CASSLCIRVWNQPQHF. For the CDR3, the DNA is TGTGCCAGCAGCTTATGTATAAGGGTGTGGAATCAGCCCCAGCATTTT.

Only one count was recorded for this clone. The CDR3 DNA follows: TGTGCCAGCAGATACGGGTCCTACAATGAGCAGTTCTTC. The encoded protein is CASRYGSYNEQFF. The chain recombines TRBV7-8 with TRBJ2-1, with D unclear. Per germline, CDR1 SGHVS and CDR2 FQNEAQ. The CDR3 is made up of 13 amino acids. The ends were cut back, 6 bases at V and 1 base at J, with 7 bases in the middle.

This sequence joins TRBV14 and TRBJ1-3; maybe TRBD1 (6 bases). This CDR3 is built from 13 residues. The V and J ends lost 8 bases and 5 bases respectively, with 13 bases between them. Germline CDR1 is SGHDN and CDR2 is FVKESK. CDR3 sequence reads: CASDQGSRNTIYF. The CDR3 DNA reads as TGTGCCAGCGACCAGGGGAGTAGAAACACCATATATTTT.

This chain joins TRBV6-1 and TRBJ2-2, with D perhaps TRBD1 (6 bases). CDR1 is MNHNS, CDR2 SASEGT, per germline. Between the trimmed V and J ends, which lost 2 bases and 0 bases, there was a span of 10 bases. This CDR3 is built from 16 residues. The CDR3: CASSEPGQPNTGELFF. CDR3 bases: TGTGCCAGCAGTGAACCGGGACAACCGAACACCGGGGAGCTGTTTTTT.

V gene TRBV2 combines with J gene TRBJ2-2; 8 bases map to TRBD2. Germline V gene sequence: CDR1 SNHLY, CDR2 FYNNEI. The V segment lost 7 bases and the J segment 5 bases; nucleotides outside the gene matches: 9. The CDR3 extends over 15 amino acids. The CDR3 DNA reads as TGTGCCAGCACGGAACTAGCGGCTATGACCGGGGAGCTGTTTTTT. Translating it yields CASTELAAMTGELFF.

V and J are TRBV10-3 and TRBJ2-7; D gene uncertain. The germline gives CDR1 ENHRY, CDR2 SYGVKD. V was clipped by 8 bases and J by 2 bases, with 7 bases between them. The CDR3 consists of 11 residues. The CDR3 DNA reads TGTGCCATCGGCAATACCTACGAGCAGTACTTC. Residues: CAIGNTYEQYF.

The CDR3 nucleotides are TGCAGCGGAATTTTGGGTACGCAGTATTTT. Translating it yields CSGILGTQYF. This rearrangement joins TRBV29-1 to TRBJ2-3; D gene unclear. Germline V gene lookup returns CDR1 SQVTM and CDR2 ANQGSEA. The CDR3 has 10 amino acids. V shed 7 bases and J shed 8 bases, with 10 bases lying between them.

CDR3 sequence: CASQPGSGNTEAFF. The CDR3 coding sequence is TGTGCTAGCCAGCCGGGGAGTGGGAACACTGAAGCTTTCTTT. The chain has TRBV19 and TRBJ1-1, with unresolved D. Germline CDR1 is LNHDA and CDR2 is SQIVND (reference sequence). This CDR3 has 14 residues.

This clone is a singleton in its sample. The gene calls are TRBV18 and TRBJ2-7; 14 bases are a match to TRBD2. This CDR3 has 17 residues. Losses at the gene ends were 3 bases for V and 4 bases for J; bases not matched to a gene: 8. Germline lookup yields CDR1 KGHSH and CDR2 LQKENI. The CDR3 is CASSPGLAGAGTYEQYF. The CDR3 DNA is TGTGCCAGCTCACCGGGACTAGCGGGAGCTGGTACTTACGAGCAGTACTTC. Filled out from reference TRBV18 and TRBJ2-7, the complete variable domain reads NAGVMQNPRHLVRRRGQEARLRCSPMKGHSHVYWYRQLPEEGLKFMVYLQKENIIDESGMPKERFSAEFPKEGPSILRIQQVVRGDSAAYFCASSPGLAGAGTYEQYFGPGTRLTVT.

The chain combines TRBV29-1 with TRBJ2-1, with D possibly called TRBD1 or TRBD2 (5 bases each). The germline V gene encodes CDR1 SQVTM and CDR2 ANQGSEA. CDR3 size: 13 residues. Between the trimmed V and J ends, which lost 3 bases and 7 bases, there was a span of 13 bases. CDR3 bases: TGCAGCGTTGATCATAGAGAGGGGAATGAGCAGTTCTTC. Translating gives CSVDHREGNEQFF.

The chain employs TRBV9 and TRBJ2-1, with 12 nucleotides matching TRBD2. V trimming: 3 bases; J trimming: 3 bases; junction bases outside the gene matches: 4. Germline assignment: CDR1 SGDLS and CDR2 YYNGEE. The CDR3 covers 16 residues. DNA for the CDR3: TGTGCCAGCAGCGCCGGACTAGCGGGATTCTACAATGAGCAGTTCTTC. Translation gives CASSAGLAGFYNEQFF.

The chain has TRBV6-6 and TRBJ2-3; TRBD1 agrees at 10 bases. The CDR3 consists of 15 residues. Per the germline V gene, CDR1 is MNHNY and CDR2 is SVGAGI (reference sequence). With 5 bases clipped from V and 4 bases from J, the junction kept 6 bases outside the gene matches. The CDR3: CASSRQGARPDTQYF. Here the CDR3 DNA reads TGTGCCAGCAGTAGACAGGGGGCGCGGCCAGATACGCAGTATTTT.

V and J are TRBV28 and TRBJ1-1; D not resolved. Looked up from germline, CDR1 is MDHEN and CDR2 is SYDVKM. The CDR3 extends over 18 amino acids. Trimming cost V 2 bases and J 0 bases, with 19 bases left between them. DNA of the CDR3: TGTGCCAGCAGTTTAATGAACAGACTCTCCCGTATGAACACTGAAGCTTTCTTT. Amino acid sequence: CASSLMNRLSRMNTEAFF.

This chain joins TRBV29-1 and TRBJ2-3; weak D call: TRBD1 (6 bases). The germline gives CDR1 SQVTM, CDR2 ANQGSEA. V dropped 7 bases and J dropped 0 bases, with 17 bases sitting between them. CDR3 length: 15 residues. The CDR3 spells CSAGGDTTSTDTQYF. The CDR3 nucleotides are TGCAGCGCCGGTGGGGACACAACTAGCACAGATACGCAGTATTTT.

The gene calls are TRBV10-2 and TRBJ1-1; no firm D call. Trimming took 4 bases from V and 1 from J, leaving 13 bases between them. The CDR3 has 15 amino acids. The germline gives CDR1 WSHSY, CDR2 SAAADI. The CDR3 DNA sequence: TGCGCCAGCAGTGGACGTGCGGTTAGGAACACTGAAGCTTTCTTT. Amino acid sequence: CASSGRAVRNTEAFF.

This chain uses TRBV7-9 with TRBJ1-1; D call uncertain. The germline gives CDR1 SEHNR, CDR2 FQNEAQ (reference sequence). V lost 3 bases to trimming and J lost 2 bases, with 10 bases between them. The CDR3 totals 14 residues. The CDR3 DNA reads TGTGCCAGCAGCTTCACTGGATGTAACACTGAAGCTTTCTTT. Protein product: CASSFTGCNTEAFF.

The rearrangement joins TRBV11-2 to TRBJ2-7; 9 nucleotides align to TRBD1. J lost 3 bases, V lost 5 bases, and 20 bases had no gene match. From germline, CDR1 is SGHAT and CDR2 FQNNGV. The CDR3 consists of 19 residues. The CDR3 loop is CASSQHRPGQGFLGYEQYF. The CDR3 DNA reads TGTGCCAGCAGCCAACATCGACCGGGACAGGGTTTCTTGGGCTACGAGCAGTACTTC.

The gene calls are TRBV7-3 and TRBJ2-3; TRBD2 is a possible D gene (6 bases). This CDR3 is built from 13 residues. The ends were cut back, 5 bases at V and 2 bases at J, with 8 bases in the middle. Germline V gene sequence: CDR1 SGHTA, CDR2 FQGTGA. The CDR3 is CASSRGSTDTQYF. CDR3 in DNA: TGTGCCAGCAGCCGGGGGTCCACAGATACGCAGTATTTT.

The chain recombines TRBV6-5 with TRBJ2-1; no reliable D call. Trimming shortened V by 5 bases and J by 4 bases, and 15 bases separated the two germline ends. The CDR3 is made up of 15 amino acids. The V gene's germline CDR1 is MNHEY and CDR2 SVGAGI. CDR3 loop: CASSLSRPTYNEQFF. The CDR3 DNA follows: TGTGCCAGCAGTCTCAGCCGACCAACGTACAATGAGCAGTTCTTC.